This T cell receptor (beta chain) is drawn from a study of blood T cell repertoires in COVID-19 (dated by TCRdb to about 2020). At the level of the whole study: Samples covering the acute and convalescent phases of COVID-19 were provided by collaborators in the United States, Italy and Spain. The prospective study material was composed of cDNA or gDNA derived from T cells, B-cell-depleted T cells, or PBMCs. The dataset comprised deeply sampled blood TCRbeta repertoires from subjects exposed to, actively infected with, or recovered from COVID-19. The repertoires were released in a freely available public database meant as a resource for research on the immune response to SARS-CoV-2. Samples came from the ongoing ImmuneRACE study (first 160 participants) plus 1,254 subjects from 6 global collaborators. A de-identified subject ID, COVID-19 status, age in years and sex were almost always included in the sample metadata. HLA class I and class II types, where available, came from metadata supplied by the sample provider rather than from assay-based typing.

A word on this clone: No antigen is known for it. Qualities for individual bases were not recorded, and no much larger clone is one base off.

The immunoSEQ Assay, a bias-controlled multiplex PCR, was used to amplify TCRbeta CDR3 regions from genomic DNA. The paper's data handling went like this. Within the assay, amplification of reference gene primers was used to estimate how many nucleated cells each sample contained. To quantify the absolute abundance of each unique TCRbeta CDR3 rearrangement, sequence reads were collapsed and filtered. Productive Simpson clonality was computed per sample as the square root of Simpson's diversity index over productive rearrangements. In TCRdb, the immuneACCESS table is reduced to in-frame sequences with V and J assigned. These tables do not hold every clone; where another copy was compared, an unresolved V gene accounts for under half, and the others remain unexplained. From that table come the V and J calls and clone size; the DNA was used to work out D and trimming. The sample records more than 300,000 clones, around 90% of which are singletons. Together, the top ten hold about 3.5% of the sample.

What the study reported, not specific to this receptor: The amount of clinical and demographic metadata varied by source and participant and was provided uncurated.

From its cysteine to its phenylalanine, the CDR3 spans 14 amino acids. Only the CDR3 DNA stays, 42 bases, in frame from base 1. From the germline V gene, CDR1 is KGHSH and CDR2 is LQKENI. V loses 6 bases of germline sequence and J loses 0 bases, and the interval between the two ends is 8 bases. A second Seattle source provided samples from volunteer blood donors who had recovered from COVID-19. The collaborating institutions used their own protocols to collect whole blood in K2EDTA tubes. For TCRbeta analysis, collaborator samples were shipped as frozen whole blood, as isolated PBMCs, or as DNA extracted from either sample type.

The sequencing sample was made of peripheral blood. This receptor was taken from a woman aged 18 to 35 who had recovered from COVID-19. Recombination joined TRBV18 with TRBJ2-2; the D gene remains uncertain. The CDR3 has the sequence CASSWQANTGELFF. The bases read TGTGCCAGCTCGTGGCAGGCGAACACCGGGGAGCTGTTTTTT.